A selection of T cell receptor beta chains follows, all from one sample in a study of blood T cell repertoires in COVID-19. Produced via immunoSEQ multiplex PCR; TCRdb's table is partial and in-frame only. Here the sample spans about 110,000 clones, 75% to 85% being singletons. What was sequenced was peripheral blood. The receptors originated from a woman aged 70-85 years with acute or convalescent COVID-19. CDR3s include the opening cysteine and the closing phenylalanine or tryptophan. D genes are given only for firm matches. Size is stated for part of the rows, as once, few or many counts, or as a class when the clone is expanded.

D: TRBD2; size: -; V: TRBV28; J: TRBJ2-5; CDR3: CASSFQRTSGVTQYF; DNA: TGTGCCAGCAGTTTCCAGAGGACTAGCGGAGTGACCCAGTACTTC
D: TRBD2; size: many; V: TRBV27; J: TRBJ2-1; CDR3: CASSTGTSGLDEQFF; DNA: TGTGCCAGCAGTACCGGGACTAGCGGTTTAGATGAGCAGTTCTTC
D: -; size: -; V: TRBV29-1; J: TRBJ1-2; CDR3: CSVPPRWGDYGYTF; DNA: TGCAGCGTGCCTCCCAGATGGGGGGACTATGGCTACACCTTC
D: TRBD2; size: -; V: TRBV27; J: TRBJ2-7; CDR3: CASTSGGGSRFEQYF; DNA: TGTGCCAGCACCTCGGGGGGGGGCTCCCGTTTCGAGCAGTACTTC
D: TRBD1; size: -; V: TRBV30; J: TRBJ1-2; CDR3: CAWSIPLFSGQGPVANYGYTF; DNA: TGTGCCTGGAGTATCCCGCTATTTTCGGGACAGGGGCCCGTAGCTAACTATGGCTACACCTTC
D: -; size: -; V: TRBV9; J: TRBJ2-5; CDR3: CASSVAGGPWETQYF; DNA: TGTGCCAGCAGCGTAGCTGGCGGCCCCTGGGAGACCCAGTACTTC
D: TRBD1; size: -; V: TRBV18; J: TRBJ1-2; CDR3: CASSSDRNTNYGYTF; DNA: TGTGCCAGCTCATCGGACAGGAACACTAACTATGGCTACACCTTC
D: -; size: -; V: TRBV14; J: TRBJ2-7; CDR3: CASSRAPGAEQYF; DNA: TGTGCCAGCAGTCGAGCTCCAGGGGCCGAGCAGTACTTC
D: -; size: -; V: TRBV5-1; J: TRBJ1-1; CDR3: CASSLGLWGSDSYEAFF; DNA: TGCGCCAGCAGCTTGGGCCTTTGGGGCAGTGATTCTTATGAAGCTTTCTTT
D: -; size: few; V: TRBV5-1; J: TRBJ2-1; CDR3: CASSLAGGNYEQFF; DNA: TGCGCCAGCAGCTTGGCCGGGGGAAACTATGAGCAGTTCTTC
D: -; size: -; V: TRBV11-2; J: TRBJ1-6; CDR3: CASSPDSDNSPLHF; DNA: TGTGCCAGCAGCCCGGACAGCGATAATTCACCCCTCCACTTT
D: TRBD1; size: -; V: TRBV9; J: TRBJ2-1; CDR3: CASSVGRDSSYNEQFF; DNA: TGTGCCAGCAGCGTTGGAAGGGACAGCTCCTACAATGAGCAGTTCTTC
D: -; size: -; V: TRBV7-2; J: TRBJ1-5; CDR3: CASSLVWQGNQPQHF; DNA: TGTGCCAGCAGCTTAGTGTGGCAGGGGAATCAGCCCCAGCATTTT
D: -; size: -; V: TRBV6-5; J: TRBJ1-4; CDR3: CASSYSGGEDEKLFF; DNA: TGTGCCAGCAGTTACTCGGGAGGGGAGGATGAAAAACTGTTTTTT
D: TRBD1; size: -; V: TRBV5-6; J: TRBJ1-2; CDR3: CASSSGTGVYGYTF; DNA: TGTGCCAGCAGCTCAGGGACAGGGGTTTATGGCTACACCTTC
D: TRBD1; size: -; V: TRBV6-5; J: TRBJ1-2; CDR3: CASTRQGYGYTF; DNA: TGTGCCAGCACCCGACAGGGGTATGGCTACACCTTC
D: TRBD2; size: -; V: TRBV29-1; J: TRBJ2-7; CDR3: CSVSTGTSGGDEQYF; DNA: TGCAGCGTTTCAACAGGGACTAGCGGGGGAGACGAGCAGTACTTC
D: -; size: -; V: TRBV20-1; J: TRBJ2-1; CDR3: CSASRPNEQFF; DNA: TGCAGTGCATCGAGGCCCAATGAGCAGTTCTTC
D: -; size: -; V: TRBV4-3; J: TRBJ2-7; CDR3: CASSQDFTTGDYEQYF; DNA: TGCGCCAGCAGCCAAGATTTCACCACCGGGGACTACGAGCAGTACTTC
D: -; size: -; V: TRBV5-1; J: TRBJ1-2; CDR3: CASSPKRFGPGLSGYTF; DNA: TGCGCCAGCAGCCCAAAACGTTTTGGTCCGGGGTTGTCTGGCTACACCTTC
D: -; size: few; V: TRBV19; J: TRBJ2-7; CDR3: CASSIGQNEQYF; DNA: TGTGCCAGTAGTATCGGACAAAACGAGCAGTACTTC
D: -; size: -; V: TRBV7-2; J: TRBJ1-4; CDR3: CASSVGGGNEKLFF; DNA: TGTGCCAGCAGCGTAGGGGGAGGGAATGAAAAACTGTTTTTT
D: -; size: -; V: TRBV7-9; J: TRBJ1-5; CDR3: CASSLAPSGYSNQPQHF; DNA: TGTGCCAGCAGCTTAGCCCCATCAGGGTATAGCAATCAGCCCCAGCATTTT
D: -; size: -; V: TRBV7-3; J: TRBJ2-1; CDR3: CASSLGGRSSYNEQFF; DNA: TGTGCCAGCAGCTTAGGGGGGAGGAGCTCCTACAATGAGCAGTTCTTC
D: TRBD2; size: -; V: TRBV27; J: TRBJ2-1; CDR3: CASSPLLAGGAEQFF; DNA: TGTGCCAGCAGCCCCCTCTTAGCGGGAGGCGCTGAGCAGTTCTTC
D: TRBD2; size: -; V: TRBV2; J: TRBJ2-1; CDR3: CASSSPPGTSAHNEQFF; DNA: TGTGCCAGCAGCTCCCCCCCCGGGACTAGCGCCCACAATGAGCAGTTCTTC
D: TRBD2; size: -; V: TRBV6-2/TRBV6-3; J: TRBJ2-7; CDR3: CASSYASGSYEQYF; DNA: TGTGCCAGCAGTTACGCTAGCGGGAGTTACGAGCAGTACTTC
D: -; size: once; V: TRBV18; J: TRBJ1-1; CDR3: CASSPPGVGAEAFF; DNA: TGTGCCAGCTCCCCGCCAGGAGTCGGGGCTGAAGCTTTCTTT
D: TRBD1; size: -; V: TRBV19; J: TRBJ1-5; CDR3: CASSIWGVRGREQPQHF; DNA: TGTGCCAGTAGTATTTGGGGGGTCAGGGGGCGAGAGCAGCCCCAGCATTTT
D: -; size: -; V: TRBV3-1/TRBV3-2; J: TRBJ2-2; CDR3: CASSQAAGVGGELFF; DNA: TGTGCCAGCAGCCAGGCGGCAGGGGTAGGCGGGGAGCTGTTTTTT
D: TRBD2; size: -; V: TRBV28; J: TRBJ2-1; CDR3: CASSSLWTSGYNEQFF; DNA: TGTGCCAGCAGTTCTCTTTGGACTAGCGGCTACAATGAGCAGTTCTTC
D: -; size: -; V: TRBV6-1; J: TRBJ1-1; CDR3: CASSEQYNRATEAFF; DNA: TGTGCCAGCAGTGAACAATATAACAGGGCCACTGAAGCTTTCTTT
D: -; size: -; V: TRBV19; J: TRBJ1-1; CDR3: CASNRRGRNTEAFF; DNA: TGTGCCAGTAACCGCCGCGGAAGGAACACTGAAGCTTTCTTT
D: TRBD1; size: -; V: TRBV4-3; J: TRBJ1-1; CDR3: CASSIQGEMNTEAFF; DNA: TGCGCCAGCAGCATACAGGGGGAGATGAACACTGAAGCTTTCTTT
D: TRBD1; size: -; V: TRBV5-4; J: TRBJ2-5; CDR3: CASSRQGETQYF; DNA: TGTGCCAGCAGCCGACAGGGGGAGACCCAGTACTTC
D: -; size: -; V: TRBV6-5; J: TRBJ1-5; CDR3: CASSFSGRGGQPQHF; DNA: TGTGCCAGCAGTTTCTCGGGGCGCGGGGGTCAGCCCCAGCATTTT
D: TRBD1; size: -; V: TRBV27; J: TRBJ2-7; CDR3: CASSFSDRAYEQYF; DNA: TGTGCCAGCAGTTTCTCGGACAGGGCCTACGAGCAGTACTTC
D: -; size: -; V: TRBV28; J: TRBJ1-5; CDR3: CASSLSVGGTGFSNQPQHF; DNA: TGTGCCAGCAGTTTATCCGTCGGCGGCACAGGGTTTTCGAATCAGCCCCAGCATTTT
D: -; size: -; V: TRBV5-1; J: TRBJ1-2; CDR3: CASSLEGQRAGGYTF; DNA: TGCGCCAGCAGCTTGGAGGGACAAAGGGCCGGTGGCTACACCTTC
D: TRBD1; size: -; V: TRBV5-6; J: TRBJ1-2; CDR3: CASSFNRGSGYTF; DNA: TGTGCCAGCAGCTTCAACAGGGGTAGCGGCTACACCTTC
D: -; size: -; V: TRBV19; J: TRBJ2-5; CDR3: CASSRQRLETQYF; DNA: TGTGCCAGTAGCAGGCAGCGGCTGGAGACCCAGTACTTC
D: -; size: -; V: TRBV6-2/TRBV6-3; J: TRBJ2-2; CDR3: CASSSGQSPTGELFF; DNA: TGTGCCAGCAGTAGCGGACAGTCCCCGACCGGGGAGCTGTTTTTT
D: -; size: -; V: TRBV19; J: TRBJ2-5; CDR3: CASSIGAGQSQETQYF; DNA: TGTGCCAGTAGTATAGGGGCTGGGCAGTCCCAAGAGACCCAGTACTTC
D: TRBD1; size: -; V: TRBV10-3; J: TRBJ2-5; CDR3: CAISGDRVRETQYF; DNA: TGTGCCATCAGCGGGGACAGGGTTAGGGAGACCCAGTACTTC
D: -; size: -; V: TRBV11-3; J: TRBJ2-1; CDR3: CASSLAAQYEQFF; DNA: TGTGCCAGCAGCTTAGCTGCGCAATATGAGCAGTTCTTC
D: TRBD2; size: few; V: TRBV24-1; J: TRBJ2-3; CDR3: CATRGGTSTDTQYF; DNA: TGTGCCACTCGGGGGGGGACAAGCACAGATACGCAGTATTTT
D: -; size: -; V: TRBV18; J: TRBJ2-1; CDR3: CASSPRANNEQFF; DNA: TGTGCCAGCTCACCGCGGGCGAACAATGAGCAGTTCTTC
D: TRBD1; size: few; V: TRBV3-1/TRBV3-2; J: TRBJ1-2; CDR3: CASSLRDRDSNYGYTF; DNA: TGTGCCAGCAGCCTGCGAGACAGGGACTCTAACTATGGCTACACCTTC
D: -; size: -; V: TRBV28; J: TRBJ1-2; CDR3: CASSLRQRLSYGYTF; DNA: TGTGCCAGCAGCCTACGACAGAGGTTATCCTATGGCTACACCTTC
D: TRBD2; size: many; V: TRBV6-5; J: TRBJ2-1; CDR3: CASNPRPSGIDEQFF; DNA: TGTGCCAGCAATCCCCGGCCTAGCGGTATAGATGAGCAGTTCTTC
D: TRBD2; size: -; V: TRBV7-9; J: TRBJ2-2; CDR3: CASSFERGRTGELFF; DNA: TGTGCCAGCAGCTTCGAGCGGGGGCGGACCGGGGAGCTGTTTTTT
D: -; size: -; V: TRBV6-5; J: TRBJ1-5; CDR3: CASSYFAGNQPQHF; DNA: TGTGCCAGCAGTTACTTCGCGGGCAATCAGCCCCAGCATTTT
D: -; size: -; V: TRBV7-9; J: TRBJ2-3; CDR3: CASSPGGDTQYF; DNA: TGTGCCAGCAGCCCTGGAGGAGATACGCAGTATTTT
D: TRBD2; size: -; V: TRBV11-2; J: TRBJ2-1; CDR3: CASSLASGGAYEQFF; DNA: TGTGCCAGCAGCTTAGCTAGCGGGGGGGCCTATGAGCAGTTCTTC